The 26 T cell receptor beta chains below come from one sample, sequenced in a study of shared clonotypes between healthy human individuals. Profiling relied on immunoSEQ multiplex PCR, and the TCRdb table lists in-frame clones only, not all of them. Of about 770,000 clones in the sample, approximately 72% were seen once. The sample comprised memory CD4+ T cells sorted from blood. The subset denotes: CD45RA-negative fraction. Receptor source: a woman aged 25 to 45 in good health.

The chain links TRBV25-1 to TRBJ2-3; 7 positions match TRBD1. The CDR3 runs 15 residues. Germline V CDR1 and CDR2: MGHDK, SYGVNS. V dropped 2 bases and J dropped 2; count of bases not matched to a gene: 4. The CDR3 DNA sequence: TGTGCCAGCAGTGAAGGGACAGCCAACACAGATACGCAGTATTTT. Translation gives CASSEGTANTDTQYF.

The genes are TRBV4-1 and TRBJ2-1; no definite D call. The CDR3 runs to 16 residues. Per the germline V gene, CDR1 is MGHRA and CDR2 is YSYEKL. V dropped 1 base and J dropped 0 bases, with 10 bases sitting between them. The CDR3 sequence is CASSQGTQSSYNEQFF. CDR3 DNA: TGCGCCAGCAGCCAAGGTACGCAGAGCTCCTACAATGAGCAGTTCTTC.

Here the CDR3 reads CSARRNQPQHF. In DNA form, the CDR3 reads TGCAGTGCTAGACGAAATCAGCCCCAGCATTTT. V gene TRBV20-1 combines with J gene TRBJ1-5; D remains ambiguous. The V and J ends lost 2 bases and 4 bases respectively, with 3 bases between them. This CDR3 contains 11 residues. From germline, CDR1 is DFQATT and CDR2 SNEGSKA (reference sequence).

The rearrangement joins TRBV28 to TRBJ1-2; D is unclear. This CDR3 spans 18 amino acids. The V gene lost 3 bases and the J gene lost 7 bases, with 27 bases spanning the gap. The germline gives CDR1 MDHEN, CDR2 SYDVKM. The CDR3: CASSFGYTIGPAEGGYTF. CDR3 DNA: TGTGCCAGCAGTTTCGGTTATACGATTGGCCCTGCCGAGGGTGGCTACACCTTC.

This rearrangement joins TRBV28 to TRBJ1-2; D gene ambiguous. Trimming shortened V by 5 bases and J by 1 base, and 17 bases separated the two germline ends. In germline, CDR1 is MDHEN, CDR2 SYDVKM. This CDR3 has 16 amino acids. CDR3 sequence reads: CASSPTAGVGNYGYTF. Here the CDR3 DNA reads TGTGCCAGCAGTCCAACGGCCGGGGTCGGTAACTATGGCTACACCTTC.

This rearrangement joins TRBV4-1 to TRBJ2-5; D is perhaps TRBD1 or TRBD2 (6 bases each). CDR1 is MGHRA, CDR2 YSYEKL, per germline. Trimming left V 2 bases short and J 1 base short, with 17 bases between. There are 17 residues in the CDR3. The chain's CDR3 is CASSQRSWGASQETQYF. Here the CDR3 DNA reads TGCGCCAGCAGCCAAAGATCTTGGGGGGCGAGCCAAGAGACCCAGTACTTC.

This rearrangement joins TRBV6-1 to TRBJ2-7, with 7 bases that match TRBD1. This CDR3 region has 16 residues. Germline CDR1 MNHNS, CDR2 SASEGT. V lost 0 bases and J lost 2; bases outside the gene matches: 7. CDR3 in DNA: TGTGCCAGCAGTGAAGCGGACAGGCCGGCCGCCTACGAGCAGTACTTC. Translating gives CASSEADRPAAYEQYF.

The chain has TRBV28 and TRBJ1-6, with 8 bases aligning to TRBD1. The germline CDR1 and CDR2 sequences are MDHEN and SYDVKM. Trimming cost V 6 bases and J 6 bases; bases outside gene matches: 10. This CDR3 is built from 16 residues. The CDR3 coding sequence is TGTGCCAGCAGAAAAAGGGGGACAGGTCGTAATTCACCCCTCCACTTT. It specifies CASRKRGTGRNSPLHF.

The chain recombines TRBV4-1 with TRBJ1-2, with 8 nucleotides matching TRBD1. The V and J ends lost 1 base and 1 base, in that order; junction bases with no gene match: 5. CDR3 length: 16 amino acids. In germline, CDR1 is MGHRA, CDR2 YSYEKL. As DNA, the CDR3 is TGCGCCAGCAGCCAAGTGGCGACAGGGGTTAACTATGGCTACACCTTC. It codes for CASSQVATGVNYGYTF.

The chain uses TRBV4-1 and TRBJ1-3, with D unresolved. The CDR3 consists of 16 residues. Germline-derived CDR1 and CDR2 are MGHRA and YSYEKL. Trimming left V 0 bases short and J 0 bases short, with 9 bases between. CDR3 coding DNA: TGCGCCAGCAGCCAAGAGTTCCGGAACTCTGGAAACACCATATATTTT. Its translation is CASSQEFRNSGNTIYF.

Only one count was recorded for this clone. The CDR3 region has the DNA TGTGCCAGCAGCCCCAGTCCCTACAATGAGCAGTTCTTC. Protein product: CASSPSPYNEQFF. The V call is TRBV5-4, the J call TRBJ2-1, with D uncertain. V was cut by 4 bases and J by 2 bases, with 7 bases left in between. The length of the CDR3 is 13 residues. Germline CDR1 and CDR2: SGHNT and YYREEE (reference sequence).

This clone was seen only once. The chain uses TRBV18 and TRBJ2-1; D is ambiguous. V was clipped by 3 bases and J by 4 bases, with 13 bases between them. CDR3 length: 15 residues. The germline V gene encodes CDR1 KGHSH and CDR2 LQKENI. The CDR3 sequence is CASSPNLNPYNEQFF. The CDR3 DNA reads TGTGCCAGCTCACCGAACCTAAATCCATACAATGAGCAGTTCTTC.

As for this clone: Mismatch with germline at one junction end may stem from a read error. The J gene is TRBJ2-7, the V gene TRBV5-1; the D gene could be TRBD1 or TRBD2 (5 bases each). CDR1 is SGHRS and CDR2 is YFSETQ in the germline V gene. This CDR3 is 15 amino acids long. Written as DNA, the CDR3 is TGCGCCAGCAGGTTGGAAGGGGACCGTAACTACGAGCAGTACTTC. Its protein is CASRLEGDRNYEQYF.

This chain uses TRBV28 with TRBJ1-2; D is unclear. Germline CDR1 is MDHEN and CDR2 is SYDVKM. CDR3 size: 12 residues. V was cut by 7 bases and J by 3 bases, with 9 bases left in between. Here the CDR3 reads CASTPGDYGYTF. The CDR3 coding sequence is TGTGCCAGCACTCCGGGTGACTATGGCTACACCTTC.

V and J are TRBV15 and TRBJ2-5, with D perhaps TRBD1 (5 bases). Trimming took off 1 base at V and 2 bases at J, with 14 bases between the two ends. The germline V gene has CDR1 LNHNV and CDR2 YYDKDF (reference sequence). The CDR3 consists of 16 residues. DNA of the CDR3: TGTGCCACCAGCAGAGCCAGGGTCGGCGGACAAGAGACCCAGTACTTC. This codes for CATSRARVGGQETQYF.

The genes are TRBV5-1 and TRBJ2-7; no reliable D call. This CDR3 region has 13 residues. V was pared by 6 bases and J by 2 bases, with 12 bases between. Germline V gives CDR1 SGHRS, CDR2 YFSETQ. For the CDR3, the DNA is TGCGCCAGCAAGTCGCAGGATACCTACGAGCAGTACTTC. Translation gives CASKSQDTYEQYF.

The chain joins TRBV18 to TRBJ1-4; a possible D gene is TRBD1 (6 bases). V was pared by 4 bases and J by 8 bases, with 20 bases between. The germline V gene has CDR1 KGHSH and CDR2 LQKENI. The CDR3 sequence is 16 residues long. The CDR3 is CASSQTRDTSGEKLFF. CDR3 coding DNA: TGTGCCAGCTCACAAACCCGGGACACCTCGGGGGAAAAACTGTTTTTT.

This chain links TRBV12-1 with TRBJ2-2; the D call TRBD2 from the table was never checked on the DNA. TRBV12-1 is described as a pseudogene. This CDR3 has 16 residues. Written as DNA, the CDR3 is TGTGCCAGCAGCTCTCGGTTACGGTCGTACACCGGGGAGCTGTTTTTT. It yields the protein CASSSRLRSYTGELFF.

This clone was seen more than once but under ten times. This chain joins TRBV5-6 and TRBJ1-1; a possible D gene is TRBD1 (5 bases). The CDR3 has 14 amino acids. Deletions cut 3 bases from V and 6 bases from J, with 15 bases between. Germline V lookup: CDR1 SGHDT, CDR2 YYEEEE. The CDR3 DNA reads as TGTGCCAGCAGCTCGGCGGGACTCGTAGCTGAAGCTTTCTTT. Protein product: CASSSAGLVAEAFF.

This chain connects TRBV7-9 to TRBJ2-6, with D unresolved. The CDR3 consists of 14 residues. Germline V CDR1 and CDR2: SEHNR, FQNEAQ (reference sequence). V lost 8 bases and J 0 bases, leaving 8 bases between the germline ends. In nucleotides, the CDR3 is TGTGCCAGCCGCGCCACCTCTGGGGCCAACGTCCTGACTTTC. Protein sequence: CASRATSGANVLTF.

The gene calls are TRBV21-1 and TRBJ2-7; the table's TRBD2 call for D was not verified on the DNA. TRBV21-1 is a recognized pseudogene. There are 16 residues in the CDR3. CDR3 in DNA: TGTGCCAGCAGCAGAGAGACTCAAGCCCTTTTCTACGAGCAGTACTTC. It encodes CASSRETQALFYEQYF.

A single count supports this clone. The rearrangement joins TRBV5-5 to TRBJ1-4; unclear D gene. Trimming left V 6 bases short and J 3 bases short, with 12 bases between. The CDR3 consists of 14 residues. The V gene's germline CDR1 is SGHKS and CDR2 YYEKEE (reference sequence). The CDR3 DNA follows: TGTGCCAGCACCCCTATTCAGTCTAATGAAAAACTGTTTTTT. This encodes CASTPIQSNEKLFF.

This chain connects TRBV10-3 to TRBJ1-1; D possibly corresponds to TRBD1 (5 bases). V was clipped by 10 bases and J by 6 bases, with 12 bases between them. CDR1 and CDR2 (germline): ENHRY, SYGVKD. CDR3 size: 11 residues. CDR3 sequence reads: CASAGFAEAFF. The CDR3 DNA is TGTGCCAGTGCAGGGTTCGCTGAAGCTTTCTTT.

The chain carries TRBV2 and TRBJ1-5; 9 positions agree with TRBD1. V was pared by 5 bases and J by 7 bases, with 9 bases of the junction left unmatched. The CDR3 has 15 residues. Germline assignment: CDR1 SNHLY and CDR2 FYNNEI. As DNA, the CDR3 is TGTGCCAGCAGTCCTTCGACAGGGGGGATACAGCCCCAGCATTTT. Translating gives CASSPSTGGIQPQHF. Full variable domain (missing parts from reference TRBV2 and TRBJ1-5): EPEVTQTPSHQVTQMGQEVILRCVPISNHLYFYWYRQILGQKVEFLVSFYNNEISEKSEIFDDQFSVERPDGSNFTLKIRSTKLEDSAMYFCASSPSTGGIQPQHFGDGTRLSIL.

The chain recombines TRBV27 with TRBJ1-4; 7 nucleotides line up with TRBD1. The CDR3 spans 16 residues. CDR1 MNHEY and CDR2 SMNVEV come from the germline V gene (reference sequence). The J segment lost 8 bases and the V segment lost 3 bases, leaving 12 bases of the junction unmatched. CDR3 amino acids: CASSFRQGPPYEKLFF. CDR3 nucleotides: TGTGCCAGCAGTTTTCGACAGGGCCCCCCCTACGAAAAACTGTTTTTT. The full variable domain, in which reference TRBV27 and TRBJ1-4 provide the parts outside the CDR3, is EAQVTQNPRYLITVTGKKLTVTCSQNMNHEYMSWYRQDPGLGLRQIYYSMNVEVTDKGDVPEGYKVSRKEKRNFPLILESPSPNQTSLYFCASSFRQGPPYEKLFFGSGTQLSVL.

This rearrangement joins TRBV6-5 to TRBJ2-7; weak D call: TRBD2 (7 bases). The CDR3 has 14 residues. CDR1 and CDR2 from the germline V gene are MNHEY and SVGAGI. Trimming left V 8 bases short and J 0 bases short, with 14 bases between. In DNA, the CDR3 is TGTGCCAGCGGGAGGGGGGCGAACTCCTACGAGCAGTACTTC. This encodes CASGRGANSYEQYF.